A selection of T cell receptor beta chains follows, all from one sample in a study of blood T cell repertoires in COVID-19. The data were produced by immunoSEQ multiplex PCR, yet TCRdb's version contains in-frame clones alone and is incomplete. Among approximately 250,000 clones listed, 75% to 90% were seen once. The sequenced material came from PBMCs or T cells enriched from blood (not recorded which). The receptors were sampled from a woman in her twenties or thirties with acute COVID-19. Both conserved end residues are part of each CDR3. A D gene is named only where the DNA matches it firmly. Not all rows give a size; the values are once, few, many and, for expanded clones, a class.

size: .; D: TRBD1; J: TRBJ1-3; V: TRBV10-3; CDR3: CAISEGTGGDPGNTIYF; DNA: TGTGCCATCAGTGAGGGGACAGGGGGCGATCCTGGAAACACCATATATTTT
size: .; D: .; J: TRBJ1-1; V: TRBV5-3; CDR3: CARNLVRAWNTEAFF; DNA: TGTGCCAGAAACTTGGTGAGGGCTTGGAACACTGAAGCTTTCTTT
size: once; D: .; J: TRBJ2-1; V: TRBV4-1; CDR3: CASSQGGYEQFF; DNA: TGCGCCAGCAGCCAAGGAGGGTATGAGCAGTTCTTC
size: .; D: .; J: TRBJ1-1; V: TRBV28; CDR3: CASTPGQGLEAFF; DNA: TGTGCCAGCACCCCGGGGCAGGGGCTTGAAGCTTTCTTT
size: .; D: .; J: TRBJ1-5; V: TRBV28; CDR3: CASSLQHQPQHF; DNA: TGTGCCAGCAGCCTACAGCATCAGCCCCAGCATTTT
size: .; D: TRBD1; J: TRBJ2-2; V: TRBV6-5; CDR3: CASSSMTGGGTGELFF; DNA: TGTGCCAGCAGTTCGATGACAGGGGGTGGCACCGGGGAGCTGTTTTTT
size: .; D: .; J: TRBJ1-4; V: TRBV5-1; CDR3: CASSFGPTNEKLFF; DNA: TGCGCCAGCAGCTTTGGCCCAACTAATGAAAAACTGTTTTTT
size: .; D: TRBD1; J: TRBJ1-4; V: TRBV15; CDR3: CATNDRGGEKLFF; DNA: TGTGCCACCAACGACAGGGGGGGCGAAAAACTGTTTTTT
size: .; D: TRBD1; J: TRBJ2-3; V: TRBV6-2/TRBV6-3; CDR3: CASSPTGGRLIPPDTQYF; DNA: TGTGCCAGCAGCCCGACAGGGGGCCGCCTTATCCCCCCCGATACGCAGTATTTT
size: .; D: .; J: TRBJ1-4; V: TRBV7-9; CDR3: CASREGQLGEKLFF; DNA: TGTGCCAGCAGGGAAGGACAGCTGGGGGAAAAACTGTTTTTT
size: .; D: .; J: TRBJ2-7; V: TRBV11-2; CDR3: CASSLDAVSWAEQYF; DNA: TGTGCCAGCAGCTTAGATGCAGTTAGTTGGGCCGAGCAGTACTTC
size: .; D: TRBD1; J: TRBJ1-5; V: TRBV24-1; CDR3: CATSDLRRGRWYQPQHF; DNA: TGTGCCACCAGTGATTTGCGCAGGGGGCGATGGTATCAGCCCCAGCATTTT
size: .; D: .; J: TRBJ1-2; V: TRBV7-3; CDR3: CASSWDGGEGGYTF; DNA: TGTGCCAGCAGCTGGGACGGAGGGGAGGGTGGCTACACCTTC
size: few; D: .; J: TRBJ1-3; V: TRBV18; CDR3: CASSQGMNSGNTIYF; DNA: TGTGCCAGCTCACAGGGGATGAATTCTGGAAACACCATATATTTT
size: .; D: .; J: TRBJ2-2; V: TRBV24-1; CDR3: CATSDLHTGELFF; DNA: TGTGCCACCAGTGACCTTCACACCGGGGAGCTGTTTTTT
size: .; D: TRBD1; J: TRBJ1-1; V: TRBV7-2; CDR3: CASSLAGLRGLAKAFF; DNA: TGTGCCAGCAGCTTAGCCGGCCTCAGGGGGCTTGCAAAAGCTTTCTTT
size: .; D: TRBD1; J: TRBJ1-1; V: TRBV28; CDR3: CASSAPGGGNTEAFF; DNA: TGTGCCAGCAGCGCTCCAGGGGGCGGGAACACTGAAGCTTTCTTT
size: few; D: TRBD1; J: TRBJ1-4; V: TRBV11-2; CDR3: CASSLRSRGRVEKLFF; DNA: TGTGCCAGCAGCTTGCGGTCCAGGGGGCGAGTTGAAAAACTGTTTTTT
size: .; D: .; J: TRBJ2-1; V: TRBV25-1; CDR3: CASSEYGSSYNEQFF; DNA: TGTGCCAGCAGTGAATATGGCAGCTCCTACAATGAGCAGTTCTTC
size: .; D: TRBD2; J: TRBJ2-1; V: TRBV6-2/TRBV6-3; CDR3: CASSPPGGVGLAEPPPYNEQFF; DNA: TGTGCCAGCAGCCCCCCCGGAGGTGTGGGACTAGCGGAACCCCCGCCCTACAATGAGCAGTTCTTC
size: .; D: TRBD1; J: TRBJ1-2; V: TRBV6-2/TRBV6-3; CDR3: CASSFGQEGYGYTF; DNA: TGTGCCAGCAGTTTCGGACAGGAGGGCTATGGCTACACCTTC
size: .; D: TRBD2; J: TRBJ2-1; V: TRBV5-1; CDR3: CASSSGLAGGPQSYNEQFF; DNA: TGCGCCAGCAGCTCCGGACTAGCGGGAGGGCCCCAGAGCTACAATGAGCAGTTCTTC
size: .; D: .; J: TRBJ2-7; V: TRBV6-2/TRBV6-3; CDR3: CASSYEFYEQYF; DNA: TGTGCCAGCAGTTACGAGTTCTACGAGCAGTACTTC
size: .; D: .; J: TRBJ2-1; V: TRBV7-2; CDR3: CASSLGLHNEQFF; DNA: TGTGCCAGCAGCTTAGGACTGCACAATGAGCAGTTCTTC
size: .; D: TRBD1; J: TRBJ2-1; V: TRBV5-8; CDR3: CASSLGQAPTHNEQFF; DNA: TGTGCCAGCAGCTTAGGACAGGCCCCAACTCACAATGAGCAGTTCTTC
size: .; D: .; J: TRBJ2-7; V: TRBV11-1; CDR3: CASTPGGTSSGEQYF; DNA: TGTGCCAGCACCCCAGGGGGAACTAGCTCTGGTGAGCAGTACTTC
size: .; D: TRBD2; J: TRBJ2-1; V: TRBV4-2; CDR3: CASSPLSISRTSGSGGSYNEQFF; DNA: TGTGCCAGCAGCCCCCTATCCATCTCGCGGACTAGCGGGAGTGGGGGCTCCTACAATGAGCAGTTCTTC
size: .; D: .; J: TRBJ1-1; V: TRBV28; CDR3: CASSLQGNTEAFF; DNA: TGTGCCAGCAGTCTACAGGGAAACACTGAAGCTTTCTTT
size: once; D: TRBD1; J: TRBJ1-4; V: TRBV7-9; CDR3: CASSLKPRQGTTNEKLFF; DNA: TGTGCCAGCAGCTTGAAACCGCGACAGGGAACAACTAATGAAAAACTGTTTTTT
size: .; D: .; J: TRBJ1-1; V: TRBV5-3; CDR3: CARSLVPGPVWNTEAFF; DNA: TGTGCCAGAAGCTTGGTCCCTGGTCCGGTATGGAACACTGAAGCTTTCTTT
size: .; D: TRBD1; J: TRBJ1-6; V: TRBV28; CDR3: CASSPPRDSDYNSPLHF; DNA: TGTGCCAGCAGTCCCCCCCGGGACAGTGACTATAATTCACCCCTCCACTTT
size: .; D: .; J: TRBJ2-2; V: TRBV28; CDR3: CASSSAGRRANTGELFF; DNA: TGTGCCAGCAGTTCCGCTGGAAGGCGGGCGAACACCGGGGAGCTGTTTTTT
size: .; D: .; J: TRBJ1-1; V: TRBV29-1; CDR3: CSVEEAEAFF; DNA: TGCAGCGTTGAAGAGGCCGAAGCTTTCTTT
size: .; D: .; J: TRBJ1-1; V: TRBV4-1; CDR3: CASSQDWAQAFF; DNA: TGCGCCAGCAGCCAAGATTGGGCGCAAGCTTTCTTT
size: .; D: .; J: TRBJ2-5; V: TRBV7-9; CDR3: CASSLPKGQGSSETQYF; DNA: TGTGCCAGCAGCTTACCTAAGGGCCAGGGTAGTTCGGAGACCCAGTACTTC
size: .; D: TRBD2; J: TRBJ2-2; V: TRBV28; CDR3: CASSSEREVYSTGELFF; DNA: TGTGCCAGTAGCAGTGAGCGGGAGGTATATAGCACCGGGGAGCTGTTTTTT
size: .; D: TRBD1; J: TRBJ2-1; V: TRBV27; CDR3: CASSFQGAPPNEQFF; DNA: TGTGCCAGCAGTTTCCAGGGGGCACCCCCCAATGAGCAGTTCTTC
size: .; D: TRBD2; J: TRBJ2-7; V: TRBV2; CDR3: CASRSSGSRYEQYF; DNA: TGTGCCAGCAGGAGTAGCGGGAGTAGGTACGAGCAGTACTTC
size: .; D: .; J: TRBJ2-7; V: TRBV9; CDR3: CASSEGTPGGGTIYEQYF; DNA: TGTGCCAGCAGCGAGGGGACCCCGGGGGGCGGGACAATCTACGAGCAGTACTTC
size: .; D: .; J: TRBJ1-6; V: TRBV5-1; CDR3: CASSELPPPSSISPLHF; DNA: TGCGCCAGCAGCGAACTACCCCCACCGTCAAGCATTTCACCCCTCCACTTT
size: .; D: TRBD2; J: TRBJ2-5; V: TRBV7-3; CDR3: CASSSQAGELGTQYF; DNA: TGTGCCAGCAGCTCTCAAGCGGGAGAGTTGGGGACCCAGTACTTC
size: few; D: .; J: TRBJ2-2; V: TRBV5-1; CDR3: CASSLNTGELFF; DNA: TGCGCCAGCAGCCTAAACACCGGGGAGCTGTTTTTT